This TCR beta chain came from a study of tumor-infiltrating lymphocytes in localized non-small cell lung cancer. Whole-study results and caveats: TCRbeta sequencing showed higher T cell infiltration in tumors than uninvolved lung. No T-cell fraction difference was seen between IM1 and IM2 tumors. Only some patients had TCR sequencing, depending on available tissue.

Worth noting for this clone: Its antigen is not known.

V was trimmed by 2 bases and J by 7 bases, leaving 5 bases between them. The germline CDR1 and CDR2 sequences are GTSNPN and SVGIG (reference sequence). This CDR3 is 11 amino acids long. Generated by immunoSEQ multiplex PCR, the TCRdb table keeps only in-frame clones and is missing some. The repertoire holds 11,000 to 15,000 clones, with about four fifths as singletons. The sample comprised lung tumor tissue. The rearrangement links TRBV30 to TRBJ1-4; D not resolved. The origin of this receptor is a human donor with non-small cell lung cancer. The CDR3 bases are TGTGCCTGGAGTTTGGGTGAAAAACTGTTTTTT. Translating gives CAWSLGEKLFF.